This T cell receptor beta chain emerged from a study of tumor-infiltrating lymphocytes in oesophageal squamous cell carcinoma. TCRdb passed the PCR reads through MiXCR, listing each CDR3 protein once. The data show about 16,000 distinct CDR3 sequences, 35% to 50% seen once. This clonotype is medium-sized within its sample. With 5 bases removed from V and 0 bases from J, the gap between germline ends came to 14 bases. Germline V lookup: CDR1 SEHNR, CDR2 FQNEAQ (reference sequence). This CDR3 contains 15 residues. The TCR was taken from a male donor with esophageal squamous cell carcinoma. The chain links TRBV7-9 to TRBJ2-7; D possibly matches TRBD1 or TRBD2 (6 bases each). The source material was esophageal tumor tissue. The CDR3: CASSAGHWSSYEQYF. The CDR3, as DNA: TGTGCCAGCAGCGCGGGACATTGGAGCTCCTACGAGCAGTACTTC.